The clone carrying this T cell receptor beta chain turned up a few times. As yet, its antigen is unknown. The V gene end was trimmed by 0 bases and the J gene end by 8 bases; junction bases not matched to a gene: 2. The CDR3 totals 14 residues. Germline assignment: CDR1 LGHDT and CDR2 YNNKEL (reference sequence). The authors used template switching to add a universal primer site and gave cDNA unique molecular identifiers. TCRdb called the 5' RACE reads again in MiXCR, with one record for every CDR3 protein. The table includes approximately 630,000 distinct CDR3 sequences, just over 7% detected once. These data are taken from a study of identical twins. Study observations and caveats: Less excess twin sharing appeared in beta out-of-frame sequences.

This sample also belongs to another study, concerning yellow fever vaccine responses in identical twins.

The receptor comes from a woman younger than 30 in good health. This chain joins TRBV3-1 and TRBJ2-4, with 9 positions matching TRBD1. Sequenced material: PBMCs. CDR3 in DNA: TGTGCCAGCAGCCAAGAACAGGGGGCGTACATTCAGTACTTC. Amino acid sequence: CASSQEQGAYIQYF. The full variable domain, rest sourced from reference TRBV3-1 and TRBJ2-4, is DTAVSQTPKYLVTQMGNDKSIKCEQNLGHDTMYWYKQDSKKFLKIMFSYNNKELIINETVPNRFSPKSPDKAHLNLHINSLELGDSAVYFCASSQEQGAYIQYFGAGTRLSVL.